The 6 T cell receptor beta chains listed next were all sequenced from one sample in a study of OX40 agonist ivuxolimab in advanced cancers. This table comes from immunoSEQ multiplex PCR, and its TCRdb copy is limited to in-frame clones, with some not included. The table lists about 79,000 clones, approximately 92% of them singletons, with approximately 0.5% in the top ten. Here the sequenced sample was CD4+ or CD8+ T cells sorted from blood, taken in a trial of the OX40 agonist ivuxolimab. The receptors stem from an adult with an advanced solid tumor such as melanoma, head and neck, liver or kidney cancer.

The chain carries TRBV29-1 and TRBJ2-3; no firm D call. Trimming took off 3 bases at V and 0 bases at J, with 13 bases between the two ends. The CDR3 extends over 15 amino acids. Germline V lookup: CDR1 SQVTM, CDR2 ANQGSEA. The CDR3 sequence is CSVDPTFTSTDTQYF. For the CDR3, the DNA is TGCAGCGTTGATCCCACCTTCACTAGCACAGATACGCAGTATTTT.

This chain joins TRBV19 and TRBJ2-6, with 14 bases identical to TRBD2. The CDR3 runs to 23 residues. CDR1 is LNHDA and CDR2 is SQIVND in the germline V gene (reference sequence). Trimming removed 3 bases from V and 3 bases from J; junction bases left unmatched: 19. The CDR3 reads CASSIHPTGSGLAGGGGANVLTF. The CDR3 DNA reads as TGTGCCAGTAGTATTCATCCGACAGGTAGCGGACTAGCGGGAGGTGGTGGGGCCAACGTCCTGACTTTC.

CDR3 residues: CASSATTVNTEAFF. CDR3 nucleotide sequence: TGTGCCAGCAGTGCCACGACGGTGAACACTGAAGCTTTCTTT. The chain uses TRBV25-1 and TRBJ1-1; D is ambiguous. Per the germline V gene, CDR1 is MGHDK and CDR2 is SYGVNS. V lost 4 bases, J lost 0 bases, and 9 bases lay in between. The CDR3 covers 14 residues.

This chain uses TRBV19 with TRBJ2-5, with 8 bases fitting TRBD1. Trimming cost V 5 bases and J 7 bases; bases outside gene matches: 9. The CDR3 covers 14 residues. Germline CDR1 reads LNHDA; CDR2 reads SQIVND (reference sequence). CDR3 protein: CASSVGQGVGTQYF. The CDR3 DNA reads TGTGCCAGTAGTGTTGGACAGGGAGTGGGGACCCAGTACTTC. The full variable domain, rest sourced from reference TRBV19 and TRBJ2-5, is DGGITQSPKYLFRKEGQNVTLSCEQNLNHDAMYWYRQDPGQGLRLIYYSQIVNDFQKGDIAEGYSVSREKKESFPLTVTSAQKNPTAFYLCASSVGQGVGTQYFGPGTRLLVL.

V and J are TRBV6-6 and TRBJ1-2; D is ambiguous. This CDR3 comprises 14 residues. The germline CDR1 and CDR2 sequences are MNHNY and SVGAGI (reference sequence). V was pared by 2 bases and J by 0 bases, with 7 bases between. CDR3 in DNA: TGTGCCAGCAGTTACCAGACATCTAACTATGGCTACACCTTC. This encodes CASSYQTSNYGYTF.

The chain combines TRBV7-9 with TRBJ2-7, with a weak D call TRBD1 (5 bases). The CDR3 totals 14 residues. Trimming left V 2 bases short and J 7 bases short, with 15 bases between. CDR1 SEHNR and CDR2 FQNEAQ come from the germline V gene (reference sequence). The CDR3 nucleotides read TGTGCCAGCAGCTTAAATCAGGGAATTTTGGAGCAGTACTTC. As protein: CASSLNQGILEQYF.